This record concerns one T cell receptor (beta chain) sequence. This table comes from immunoSEQ multiplex PCR, and its TCRdb copy is limited to in-frame clones, with some not included. This table holds roughly 130,000 clones, about 83% found once. These data come from a study of blood T cell repertoires in COVID-19. Study summary: Samples came from the United States, Italy and Spain, spanning acute and convalescent COVID-19. T cells, B-cell-depleted T cells, or PBMCs provided the cDNA or gDNA that served as material.

Trimming left V 4 bases short and J 0 bases short, with 16 bases between. In germline, CDR1 is SGHKS, CDR2 YYEKEE (reference sequence). The CDR3 has 17 amino acids. This TCR came from a woman aged 50 to 60 with acute COVID-19. The genes are TRBV5-5 and TRBJ1-4; D remains unclear. Input material: PBMCs or T cells enriched from blood (not recorded which). CDR3 nucleotide sequence: TGTGCCAGCAGCCCAAAACGCCAGGTTGCAACTAATGAAAAACTGTTTTTT. It specifies CASSPKRQVATNEKLFF.